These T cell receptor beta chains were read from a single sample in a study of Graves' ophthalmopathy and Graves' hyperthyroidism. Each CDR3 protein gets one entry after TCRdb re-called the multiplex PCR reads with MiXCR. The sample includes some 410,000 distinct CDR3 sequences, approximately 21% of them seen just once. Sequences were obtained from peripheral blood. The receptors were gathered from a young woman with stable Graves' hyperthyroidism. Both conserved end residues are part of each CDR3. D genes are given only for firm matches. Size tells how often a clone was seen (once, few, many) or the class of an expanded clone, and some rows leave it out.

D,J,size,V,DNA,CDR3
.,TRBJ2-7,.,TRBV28,TGTGCCAGCAGATCCCTCGACATGGGGTATGTCGACGAGCAGTACTTC,CASRSLDMGYVDEQYF
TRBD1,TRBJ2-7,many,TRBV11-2,TGTGCCAGCAGCCAAGAATATACCGGGACAGGGGCTTACGAGCAGTACTTC,CASSQEYTGTGAYEQYF
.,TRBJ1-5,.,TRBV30,TGTGCCTGGAGTTTAATGAATCAGCCCCAGCATTTT,CAWSLMNQPQHF
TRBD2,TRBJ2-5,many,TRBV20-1,TGCAGTGCTCTACTAGCGGGAGGCAACCAAGAGACCCAGTACTTC,CSALLAGGNQETQYF
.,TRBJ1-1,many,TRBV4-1,TGCGCCAGCAGCCACGGAACAGGGCGGCGGGGCACTGAAGCTTTCTTT,CASSHGTGRRGTEAFF
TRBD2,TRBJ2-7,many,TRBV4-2,TGTGCCAGCAGCCAAGACCCTAGCGGCCTCTACGAGCAGTACTTC,CASSQDPSGLYEQYF
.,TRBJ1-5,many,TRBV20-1,TGCAGTGCTAAGCTGAATAGCAATCAGCCCCAGCATTTT,CSAKLNSNQPQHF
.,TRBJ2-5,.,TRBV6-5,TGTGCCAGCAGTTCCTCTGTGTACCAAGAGACCCAGTACTTC,CASSSSVYQETQYF
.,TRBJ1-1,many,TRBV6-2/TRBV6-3,TGTGCCAGCAGTTGGACACGTACTAACACTGAAGCTTTCTTT,CASSWTRTNTEAFF
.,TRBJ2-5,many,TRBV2,TGTGCCAGCAGTGAAGCATGGGACCTGCAAGAGACCCAGTACTTC,CASSEAWDLQETQYF
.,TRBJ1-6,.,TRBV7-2,TGTGCCAGCAGCCCCTGGGGGGTAAATTCACCCCTCCACTTT,CASSPWGVNSPLHF
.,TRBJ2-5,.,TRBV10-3,TGTGCCATCAGCGGAGTGGAAGAGACCCAGTACTTC,CAISGVEETQYF
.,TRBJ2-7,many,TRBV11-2,TGTGCCAGCAGCTTTTACAAGGGGAGTAACGAGCAGTACTTC,CASSFYKGSNEQYF
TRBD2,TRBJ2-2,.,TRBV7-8,TGTGCCAGCAGCTTACTGGGACTAGAGGTGCCCGGGGAGCTGTTTTTT,CASSLLGLEVPGELFF
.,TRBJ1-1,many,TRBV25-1,TGTGCCAGCAGTGAATATCGAGGAGGGATTGAAGCTTTCTTT,CASSEYRGGIEAFF
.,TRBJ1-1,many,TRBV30,TGTGCCTGGAAATTTAGGGGGGGCGCGGGCACTGAAGCTTTCTTT,CAWKFRGGAGTEAFF
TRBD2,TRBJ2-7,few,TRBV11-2,TGTGCCAGCAGCAGGGCGACTAGCGGGGACCTCTACGAGCAGTACTTC,CASSRATSGDLYEQYF
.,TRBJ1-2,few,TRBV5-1,TGCGCCAGCAGCTTGGCCCCAGGGGCAGGTTGGTATGGCTACACCTTC,CASSLAPGAGWYGYTF
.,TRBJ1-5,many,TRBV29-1,TGCAGCGTTGCGGAACAGGGCGGTCAGCCCCAGCATTTT,CSVAEQGGQPQHF
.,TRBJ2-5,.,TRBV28,TGTGCCAGCACCGGGCGGAACCAAGAGACCCAGTACTTC,CASTGRNQETQYF
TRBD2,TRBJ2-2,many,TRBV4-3,TGCGCCAGCAGCCATGGCCCGGGACTAATATCCGGGGAGCTGTTTTTT,CASSHGPGLISGELFF
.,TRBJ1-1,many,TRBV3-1,TGTGCCAGCAGCCACGTGGGATGGCCGAACACTGAAGCTTTCTTT,CASSHVGWPNTEAFF
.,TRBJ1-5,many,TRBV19,TGTGCCAGTAGGAGTTTGAATCAGCCCCAGCATTTT,CASRSLNQPQHF
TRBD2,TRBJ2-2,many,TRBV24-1,TGTGCCCTGGGCGGGACTAGCGGGAGCATTGACACCGGGGAGCTGTTTTTT,CALGGTSGSIDTGELFF
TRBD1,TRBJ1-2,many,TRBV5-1,TGCGCCAGCAGCCCCGGACAGGGGACCACGCTCTCCGGCTACACCTTC,CASSPGQGTTLSGYTF
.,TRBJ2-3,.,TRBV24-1,TGTGCCACCACCACCGCAGGGGGGACTAGCACAGATACGCAGTATTTT,CATTTAGGTSTDTQYF
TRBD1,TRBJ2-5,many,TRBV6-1,TGTGCCAGCAGTGCTACAGGGGGGGAGACCCAGTACTTC,CASSATGGETQYF
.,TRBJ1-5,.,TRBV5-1,TGCGCCAGCAACTGGGTGGAGGACAGCAATCAGCCCCAGCATTTT,CASNWVEDSNQPQHF
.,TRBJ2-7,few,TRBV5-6,TGTGCCAGCAGCTGGGGAGATCGAGGGACAAGTTCCTACGAGCAGTACTTC,CASSWGDRGTSSYEQYF
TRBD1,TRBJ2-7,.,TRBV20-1,TGCAGTGCAGGGACAGGGCCCCACGAGCAGTACTTC,CSAGTGPHEQYF
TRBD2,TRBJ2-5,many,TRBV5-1,TGCGCCAGCAGCTTGACTAGCGGGAGCGAGACCCAGTACTTC,CASSLTSGSETQYF
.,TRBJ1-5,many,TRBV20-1,TGCAGTGCTAGGTCCCGAATGAATCAGCCCCAGCATTTT,CSARSRMNQPQHF
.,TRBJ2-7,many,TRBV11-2,TGTGCCAGCAGCTTAGCCGGTAGCAATCCTTTCGAGCAGTACTTC,CASSLAGSNPFEQYF
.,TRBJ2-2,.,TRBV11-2,TGTGCCAGCAGCTGGGGGGGGCGTCTGACGAACACCGGGGAGCTGTTTTTT,CASSWGGRLTNTGELFF
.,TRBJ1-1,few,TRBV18,TGTGCCAGCTCACCGGTACAGCAGAACACTGAAGCTTTCTTT,CASSPVQQNTEAFF
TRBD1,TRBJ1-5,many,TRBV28,TGTGCCAGCAGTGTGATAACAGGGGGCGGCGGTCAGCCCCAGCATTTT,CASSVITGGGGQPQHF
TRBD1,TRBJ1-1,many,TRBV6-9,TGTGCCAGCAGTTGGCACAGGGGCAGGACTGAAGCTTTCTTT,CASSWHRGRTEAFF
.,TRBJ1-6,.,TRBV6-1,TGTGCCAGCAGTGAATTGGTAGGGGACTCACCCCTCCACTTT,CASSELVGDSPLHF
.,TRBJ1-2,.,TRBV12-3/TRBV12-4,TGTGCCAGCAGTTTCGTGACAGCCTCGCATGGCTACACCTTC,CASSFVTASHGYTF
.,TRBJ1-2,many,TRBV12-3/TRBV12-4,TGTGCCAGCAGTTTGCAGGGGGGCTACACCTTC,CASSLQGGYTF
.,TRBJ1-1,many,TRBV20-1,TGCAGTGCCACATACGGGGGGGCTGAAGCTTTCTTT,CSATYGGAEAFF
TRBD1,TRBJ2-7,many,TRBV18,TGTGCCAGCTCACCCCGCCAGACAGGGGATGAGCAGTACTTC,CASSPRQTGDEQYF
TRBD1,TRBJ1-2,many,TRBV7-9,TGTGCCAGCAGCTTCGACTGGACAGGGGGCCGCTACACCTTC,CASSFDWTGGRYTF
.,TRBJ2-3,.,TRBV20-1,TGCAGTGCTAGAGATAGACGGGATACGCAGTATTTT,CSARDRRDTQYF
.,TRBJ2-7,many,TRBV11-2,TGTGCCAGCAGCTTTCTCTTCAACCGGGGACGGGCCCACGAGCAGTACTTC,CASSFLFNRGRAHEQYF
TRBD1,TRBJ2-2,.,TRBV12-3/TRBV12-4,TGTGCCAGCAGTTCTCAGGGAGGACAGGGGGGAACCGGGGAGCTGTTTTTT,CASSSQGGQGGTGELFF
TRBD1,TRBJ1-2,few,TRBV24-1,TGTGCCACCAGTGAAAACAGGGGGCCGGGGTATGGCTACACCTTC,CATSENRGPGYGYTF
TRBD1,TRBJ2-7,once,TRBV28,TGTGCCAGCAGTTTAGGGACAGGGATTGAAGAGCAGTACTTC,CASSLGTGIEEQYF
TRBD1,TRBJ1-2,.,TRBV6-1,TGTGCCAGCAGGTCGACAGGGGGCGTCCATGGCTACACCTTC,CASRSTGGVHGYTF
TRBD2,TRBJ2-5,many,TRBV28,TGTGCCAGCAGTTTGGGCACTAGCGGGAGGGCCGGTGGAGAGACCCAGTACTTC,CASSLGTSGRAGGETQYF
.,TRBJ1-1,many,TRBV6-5,TGTGCCAGCAGCCCCGTCGGGCAATCGGTTTTCTTT,CASSPVGQSVFF
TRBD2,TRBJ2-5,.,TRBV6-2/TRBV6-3,TGTGCCAGCAGTTACTCGATACTAGCGGGGGTCCTTACTCAAGAGACCCAGTACTTC,CASSYSILAGVLTQETQYF
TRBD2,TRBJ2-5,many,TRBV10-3,TGTGCCATCAGTGGGACTAGCAAGGGCCAAGAGACCCAGTACTTC,CAISGTSKGQETQYF